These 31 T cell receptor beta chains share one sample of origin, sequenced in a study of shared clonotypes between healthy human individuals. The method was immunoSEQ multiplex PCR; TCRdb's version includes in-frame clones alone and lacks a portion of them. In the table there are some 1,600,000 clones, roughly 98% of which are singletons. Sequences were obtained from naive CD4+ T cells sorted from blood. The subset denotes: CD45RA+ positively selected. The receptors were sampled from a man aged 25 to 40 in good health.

This CDR3 is CASSFGGGQSTDTQYF. CDR3 coding DNA: TGTGCCAGCAGCTTCGGAGGGGGACAGAGCACAGATACGCAGTATTTT. V gene TRBV11-3 combines with J gene TRBJ2-3, with a weak D call TRBD1 (7 bases). This CDR3 contains 16 residues. V was pared by 3 bases and J by 0 bases, with 13 bases between. CDR1 and CDR2 (germline): SGHNT, YENEEA.

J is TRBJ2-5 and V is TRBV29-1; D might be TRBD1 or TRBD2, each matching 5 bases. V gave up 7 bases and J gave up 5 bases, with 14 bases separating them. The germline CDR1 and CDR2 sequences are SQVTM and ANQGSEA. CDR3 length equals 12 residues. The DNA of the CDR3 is TGCAGCGCAGAGGGGCAGAGGGAGACCCAGTACTTC. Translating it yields CSAEGQRETQYF. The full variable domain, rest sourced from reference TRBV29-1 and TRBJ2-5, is SAVISQKPSRDICQRGTSLTIQCQVDSQVTMMFWYRQQPGQSLTLIATANQGSEATYESGFVIDKFPISRPNLTFSTLTVSNMSPEDSSIYLCSAEGQRETQYFGPGTRLLVL.

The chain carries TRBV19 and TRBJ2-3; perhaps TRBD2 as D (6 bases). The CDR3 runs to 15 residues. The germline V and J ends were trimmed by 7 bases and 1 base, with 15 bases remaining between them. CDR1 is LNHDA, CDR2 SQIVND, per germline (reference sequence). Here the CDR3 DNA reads TGTGCCAGTAACCCCTTCGCGGGGCGCACAGATACGCAGTATTTT. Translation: CASNPFAGRTDTQYF.

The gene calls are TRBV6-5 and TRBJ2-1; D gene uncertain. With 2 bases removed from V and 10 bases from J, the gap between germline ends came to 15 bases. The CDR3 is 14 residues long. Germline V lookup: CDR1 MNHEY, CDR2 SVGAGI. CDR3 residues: CASSYMGGIGEQFF. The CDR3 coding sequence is TGTGCCAGCAGTTACATGGGTGGAATCGGCGAGCAGTTCTTC.

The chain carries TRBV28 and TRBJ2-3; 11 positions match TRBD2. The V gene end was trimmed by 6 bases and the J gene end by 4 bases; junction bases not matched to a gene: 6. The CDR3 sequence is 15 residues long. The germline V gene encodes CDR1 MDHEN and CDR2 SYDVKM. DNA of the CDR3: TGTGCCAGCAGCACTAGCGGGAGTGGTGCAGATACGCAGTATTTT. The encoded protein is CASSTSGSGADTQYF.

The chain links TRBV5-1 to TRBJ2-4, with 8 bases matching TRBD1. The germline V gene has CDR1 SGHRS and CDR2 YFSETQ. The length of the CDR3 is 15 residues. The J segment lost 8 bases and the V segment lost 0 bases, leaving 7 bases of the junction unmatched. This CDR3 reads CASSLGSGGSDIQYF. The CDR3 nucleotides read TGCGCCAGCAGCTTGGGATCAGGGGGCAGCGACATTCAGTACTTC.

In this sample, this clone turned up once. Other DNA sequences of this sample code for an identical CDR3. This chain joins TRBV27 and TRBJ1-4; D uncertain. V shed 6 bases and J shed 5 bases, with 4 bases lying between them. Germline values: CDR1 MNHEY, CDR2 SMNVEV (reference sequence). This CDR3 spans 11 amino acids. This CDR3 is CASRKNEKLFF. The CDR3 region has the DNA TGTGCCAGCAGGAAGAATGAAAAACTGTTTTTT.

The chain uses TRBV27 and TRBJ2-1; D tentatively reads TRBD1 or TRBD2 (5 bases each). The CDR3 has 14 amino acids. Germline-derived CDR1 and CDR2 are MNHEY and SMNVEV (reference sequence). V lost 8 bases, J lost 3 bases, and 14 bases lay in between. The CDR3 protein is CASSQWGSYNEQFF. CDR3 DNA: TGTGCCAGCTCCCAGTGGGGGAGCTACAATGAGCAGTTCTTC.

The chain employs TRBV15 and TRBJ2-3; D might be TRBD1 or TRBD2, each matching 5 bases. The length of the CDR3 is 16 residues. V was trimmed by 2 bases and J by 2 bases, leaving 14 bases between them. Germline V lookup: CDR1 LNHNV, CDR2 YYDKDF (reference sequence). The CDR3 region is CATSRFASRATDTQYF. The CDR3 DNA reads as TGTGCCACCAGCAGATTCGCTAGCAGGGCCACAGATACGCAGTATTTT.

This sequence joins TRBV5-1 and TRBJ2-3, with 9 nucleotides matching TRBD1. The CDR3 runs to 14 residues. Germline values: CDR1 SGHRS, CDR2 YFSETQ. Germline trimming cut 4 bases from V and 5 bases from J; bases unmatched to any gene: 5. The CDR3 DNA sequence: TGCGCCAGCAGCCAATGGGACAGGGAAGATACGCAGTATTTT. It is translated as CASSQWDREDTQYF.

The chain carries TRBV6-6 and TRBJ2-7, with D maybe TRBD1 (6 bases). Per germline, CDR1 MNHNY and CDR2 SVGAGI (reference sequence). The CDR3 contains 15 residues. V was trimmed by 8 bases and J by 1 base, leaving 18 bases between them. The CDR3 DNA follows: TGTGCCAGCGCAAACAGGGACCTTTTATCCTACGAGCAGTACTTC. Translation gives CASANRDLLSYEQYF.

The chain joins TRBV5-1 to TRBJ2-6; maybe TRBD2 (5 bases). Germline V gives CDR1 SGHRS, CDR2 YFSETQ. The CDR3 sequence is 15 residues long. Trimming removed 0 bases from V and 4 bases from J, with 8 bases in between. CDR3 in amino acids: CASSLVGGGANVLTF. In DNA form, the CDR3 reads TGCGCCAGCAGCTTGGTTGGCGGGGGGGCCAACGTCCTGACTTTC.

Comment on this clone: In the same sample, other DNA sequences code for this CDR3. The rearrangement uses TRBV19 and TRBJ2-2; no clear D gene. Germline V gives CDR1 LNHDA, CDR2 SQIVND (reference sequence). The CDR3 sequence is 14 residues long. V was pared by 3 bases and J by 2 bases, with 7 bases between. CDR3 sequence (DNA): TGTGCCAGTAGTATTCTGGGTAACACCGGGGAGCTGTTTTTT. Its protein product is CASSILGNTGELFF.

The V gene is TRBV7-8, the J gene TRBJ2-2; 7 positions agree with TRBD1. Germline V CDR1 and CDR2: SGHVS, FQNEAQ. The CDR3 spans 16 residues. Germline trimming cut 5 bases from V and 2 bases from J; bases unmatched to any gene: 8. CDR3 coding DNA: TGTGCCAGCAGCCCCGGGACAGTACGCAACACCGGGGAGCTGTTTTTT. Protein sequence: CASSPGTVRNTGELFF.

CDR3: CAISYDRAGTEAFF. CDR3 nucleotide sequence: TGTGCCATCAGCTACGACAGGGCGGGCACTGAAGCTTTCTTT. The rearrangement links TRBV10-3 to TRBJ1-1; TRBD1 matches 7 bases. Trimming took 6 bases from V and 4 from J; bases not matched to a gene: 8. Germline CDR1 and CDR2: ENHRY and SYGVKD. This CDR3 contains 14 residues.

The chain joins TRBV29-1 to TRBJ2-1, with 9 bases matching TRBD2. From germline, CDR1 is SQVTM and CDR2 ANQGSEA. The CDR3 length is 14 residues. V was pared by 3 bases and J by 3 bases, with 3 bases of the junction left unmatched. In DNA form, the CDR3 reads TGCAGCGTTGAGGCTAGCGGGATCTACAATGAGCAGTTCTTC. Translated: CSVEASGIYNEQFF.

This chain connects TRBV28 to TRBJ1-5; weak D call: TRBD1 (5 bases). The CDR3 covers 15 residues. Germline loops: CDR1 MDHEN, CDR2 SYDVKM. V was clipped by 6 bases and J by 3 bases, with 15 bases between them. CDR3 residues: CASSPQEGNNQPQHF. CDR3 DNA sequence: TGTGCCAGCAGCCCACAGGAGGGGAACAATCAGCCCCAGCATTTT.

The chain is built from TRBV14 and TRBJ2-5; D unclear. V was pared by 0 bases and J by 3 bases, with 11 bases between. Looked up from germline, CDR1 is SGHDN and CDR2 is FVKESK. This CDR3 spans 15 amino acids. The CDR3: CASSQDWAGKETQYF. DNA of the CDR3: TGTGCCAGCAGCCAAGATTGGGCTGGCAAAGAGACCCAGTACTTC. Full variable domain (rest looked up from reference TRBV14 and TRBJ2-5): EAGVTQFPSHSVIEKGQTVTLRCDPISGHDNLYWYRRVMGKEIKFLLHFVKESKQDESGMPNNRFLAERTGGTYSTLKVQPAELEDSGVYFCASSQDWAGKETQYFGPGTRLLVL.

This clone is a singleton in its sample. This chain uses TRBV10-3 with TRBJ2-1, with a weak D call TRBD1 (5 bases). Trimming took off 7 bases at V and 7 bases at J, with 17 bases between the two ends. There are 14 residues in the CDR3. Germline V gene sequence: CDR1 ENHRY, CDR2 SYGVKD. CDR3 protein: CAINDQQGFNEQFF. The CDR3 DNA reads TGTGCCATCAATGACCAGCAGGGATTTAATGAGCAGTTCTTC.

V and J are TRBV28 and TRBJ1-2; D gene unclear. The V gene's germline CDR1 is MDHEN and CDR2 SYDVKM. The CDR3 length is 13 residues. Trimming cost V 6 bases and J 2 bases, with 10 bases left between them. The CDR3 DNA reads TGTGCCAGCAGGTGGACGGCGAACTATGGCTACACCTTC. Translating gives CASRWTANYGYTF.

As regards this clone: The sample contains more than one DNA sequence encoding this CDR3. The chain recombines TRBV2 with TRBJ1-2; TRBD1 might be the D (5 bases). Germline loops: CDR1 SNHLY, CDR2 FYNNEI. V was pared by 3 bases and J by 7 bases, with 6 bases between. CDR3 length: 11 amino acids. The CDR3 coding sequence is TGTGCCAGCAGTGAGGGACTTGGCTACACCTTC. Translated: CASSEGLGYTF.

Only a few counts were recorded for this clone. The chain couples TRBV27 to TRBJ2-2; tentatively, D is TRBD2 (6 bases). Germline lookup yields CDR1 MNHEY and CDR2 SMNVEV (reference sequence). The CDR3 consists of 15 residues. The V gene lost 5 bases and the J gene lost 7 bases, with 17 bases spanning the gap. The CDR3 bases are TGTGCCAGCAGTCACCGGGACTCCCAGGTCGGGGAGCTGTTTTTT. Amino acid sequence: CASSHRDSQVGELFF.

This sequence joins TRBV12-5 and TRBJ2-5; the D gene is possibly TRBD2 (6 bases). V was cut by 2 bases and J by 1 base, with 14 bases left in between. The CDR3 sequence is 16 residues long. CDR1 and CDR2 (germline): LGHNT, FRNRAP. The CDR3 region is CASGLLEGLGQETQYF. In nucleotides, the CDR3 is TGTGCTAGTGGTTTGTTGGAGGGATTGGGCCAAGAGACCCAGTACTTC.

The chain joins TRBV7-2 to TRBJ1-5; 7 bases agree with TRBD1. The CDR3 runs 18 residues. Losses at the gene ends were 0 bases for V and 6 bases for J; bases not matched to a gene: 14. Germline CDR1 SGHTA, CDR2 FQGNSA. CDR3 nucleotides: TGTGCCAGCAGCTTAGCGCGTTTCGGGACAGAAGTAAGTCAGCCCCAGCATTTT. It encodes CASSLARFGTEVSQPQHF.

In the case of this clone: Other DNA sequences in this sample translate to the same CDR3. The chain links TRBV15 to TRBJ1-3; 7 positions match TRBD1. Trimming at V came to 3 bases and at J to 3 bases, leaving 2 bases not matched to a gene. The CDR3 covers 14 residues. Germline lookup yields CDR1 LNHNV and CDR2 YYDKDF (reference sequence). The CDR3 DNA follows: TGTGCCACCAGCAGGGGGGACAGTGGAAACACCATATATTTT. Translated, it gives CATSRGDSGNTIYF.

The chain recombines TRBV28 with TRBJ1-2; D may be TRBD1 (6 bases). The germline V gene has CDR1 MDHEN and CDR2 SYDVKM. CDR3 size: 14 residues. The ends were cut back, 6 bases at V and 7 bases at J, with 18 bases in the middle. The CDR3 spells CASSPRQVLSGYTF. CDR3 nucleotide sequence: TGTGCCAGCAGCCCCAGACAGGTTTTGAGTGGCTACACCTTC.

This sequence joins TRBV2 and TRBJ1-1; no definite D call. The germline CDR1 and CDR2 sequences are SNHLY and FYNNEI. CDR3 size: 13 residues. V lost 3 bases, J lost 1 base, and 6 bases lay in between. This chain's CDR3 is CASSDRKNTEAFF. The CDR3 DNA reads TGTGCCAGCAGTGACAGGAAGAACACTGAAGCTTTCTTT.

CDR3 loop: CASSQELGGTGELFF. The CDR3 region has the DNA TGTGCCAGCAGCCAAGAACTAGGCGGCACCGGGGAGCTGTTTTTT. The V gene is TRBV14, the J gene TRBJ2-2; TRBD2 is a possible D gene (5 bases). Germline-derived CDR1 and CDR2 are SGHDN and FVKESK. Trimming removed 0 bases at V and 4 bases at J, with 9 bases between. CDR3 length equals 15 residues.

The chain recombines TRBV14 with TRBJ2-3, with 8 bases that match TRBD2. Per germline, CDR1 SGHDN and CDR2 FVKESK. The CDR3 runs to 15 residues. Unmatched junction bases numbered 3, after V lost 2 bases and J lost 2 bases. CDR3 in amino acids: CASSQQLAVTDTQYF. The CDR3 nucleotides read TGTGCCAGCAGCCAACAACTAGCGGTCACAGATACGCAGTATTTT.

The CDR3 sequence is CASSFRRTELDATNEKLFF. CDR3 nucleotide sequence: TGTGCCAGCAGTTTTCGGAGGACGGAGCTAGATGCAACTAATGAAAAACTGTTTTTT. This chain joins TRBV27 and TRBJ1-4; D unresolved. Germline CDR1 is MNHEY and CDR2 is SMNVEV (reference sequence). The CDR3 spans 19 residues. Trimming stripped 3 bases from V and 0 bases from J, with 20 bases between.

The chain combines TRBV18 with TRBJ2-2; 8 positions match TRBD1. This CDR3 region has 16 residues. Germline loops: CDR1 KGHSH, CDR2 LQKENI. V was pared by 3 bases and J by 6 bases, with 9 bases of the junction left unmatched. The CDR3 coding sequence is TGTGCCAGCTCACCTGGACAGGGTGGAATAGCCGGGGAGCTGTTTTTT. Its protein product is CASSPGQGGIAGELFF. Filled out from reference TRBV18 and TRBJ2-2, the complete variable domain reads NAGVMQNPRHLVRRRGQEARLRCSPMKGHSHVYWYRQLPEEGLKFMVYLQKENIIDESGMPKERFSAEFPKEGPSILRIQQVVRGDSAAYFCASSPGQGGIAGELFFGEGSRLTVL.